Listed below are T cell receptor beta chains from one sample, sequenced in a study of cytomegalovirus exposure and HLA in healthy donors. Clones were sequenced by immunoSEQ multiplex PCR, and TCRdb holds only the in-frame ones, with some missing. The sample has around 150,000 clones, around 83% seen once; the top ten hold around 9.1%. The specimen sequenced was PBMCs. These receptors came from a male donor in good health and CMV-seropositive. CDR3s leave out the opening cysteine and the closing phenylalanine or tryptophan. Fields, in order: V gene, J gene, CDR3 protein.

V gene: TRBV5-6
J gene: TRBJ1-2
CDR3 protein: ASSLGDYYGYT

V gene: TRBV5-4
J gene: TRBJ2-5
CDR3 protein: ASSSDRGETQY

V gene: TRBV28
J gene: TRBJ2-5
CDR3 protein: ASSTGQGKETQY

V gene: TRBV6-5
J gene: TRBJ2-7
CDR3 protein: ASSVGRGAYEQY

V gene: TRBV18
J gene: TRBJ2-1
CDR3 protein: ASSPEVPYNEQF

V gene: TRBV10-3
J gene: TRBJ1-5
CDR3 protein: AISTQGFNQPQH

V gene: TRBV7-2
J gene: TRBJ2-3
CDR3 protein: ASRGLISTDTQY

V gene: TRBV19
J gene: TRBJ1-2
CDR3 protein: ASRNAGAYGYT

V gene: TRBV6-1
J gene: TRBJ2-7
CDR3 protein: ASSGLAGGHEQY

V gene: TRBV19
J gene: TRBJ1-2
CDR3 protein: ASTVGNYGYT

V gene: TRBV27
J gene: TRBJ1-1
CDR3 protein: ASSPGEAGNTEAF

V gene: TRBV6-5
J gene: TRBJ1-2
CDR3 protein: ASSPGQYYGYT

V gene: TRBV6-1
J gene: TRBJ2-7
CDR3 protein: ASRTGGKGEQY

V gene: TRBV4-1
J gene: TRBJ2-7
CDR3 protein: ASSPFFRARGSYEQY

V gene: TRBV27
J gene: TRBJ1-2
CDR3 protein: ASSRTVSNYGYT

V gene: TRBV6-5
J gene: TRBJ1-1
CDR3 protein: ASSAQAEAF

V gene: TRBV7-8
J gene: TRBJ1-1
CDR3 protein: ASSSPTGGLAEAF

V gene: TRBV2
J gene: TRBJ1-2
CDR3 protein: ASSYSGGYT

V gene: TRBV30
J gene: TRBJ1-1
CDR3 protein: AWSPSTGAMNTEAF

V gene: TRBV19
J gene: TRBJ1-4
CDR3 protein: ATATGGNEKLF

V gene: TRBV30
J gene: TRBJ2-4
CDR3 protein: AWGASNEGSQY

V gene: TRBV7-8
J gene: TRBJ2-2
CDR3 protein: ASSLGGTGELF

V gene: TRBV6-1
J gene: TRBJ2-2
CDR3 protein: ASRAPLGFTGELF

V gene: TRBV15
J gene: TRBJ2-1
CDR3 protein: ATSSGSLPGLAPNEQF